This note documents a single TCR beta chain sequence. This entry comes from a study of shared clonotypes between healthy human individuals. Study processing details: ImmunoSEQ output lacked quality scores and full-length reads, limiting matched filtering. The repertoire was sequenced with immunoSEQ multiplex PCR; TCRdb's copy has only in-frame clones and lacks some. The V and J calls and the clone size are those of that table, but D and trimming were determined from the DNA. The sample contains 1.6 million or so clones, roughly 96% of which appear only once. Germline CDR1 reads GTSNPN; CDR2 reads SVGIG (reference sequence). Trimming took 8 bases from V and 1 from J; bases not matched to a gene: 16. This CDR3 is 16 amino acids long.

Sequenced: naive CD4+ T cells sorted from blood. Subset reported: CD45RA+ positively selected. The gene calls are TRBV30 and TRBJ2-7, with 8 bases matching TRBD1. This clonotype originated in a man aged 25 to 45 in good health. CDR3 amino acids: CAPKGDRDRISYEQYF. In nucleotides, the CDR3 is TGTGCCCCAAAGGGGGACCGGGACAGGATTTCCTACGAGCAGTACTTC.